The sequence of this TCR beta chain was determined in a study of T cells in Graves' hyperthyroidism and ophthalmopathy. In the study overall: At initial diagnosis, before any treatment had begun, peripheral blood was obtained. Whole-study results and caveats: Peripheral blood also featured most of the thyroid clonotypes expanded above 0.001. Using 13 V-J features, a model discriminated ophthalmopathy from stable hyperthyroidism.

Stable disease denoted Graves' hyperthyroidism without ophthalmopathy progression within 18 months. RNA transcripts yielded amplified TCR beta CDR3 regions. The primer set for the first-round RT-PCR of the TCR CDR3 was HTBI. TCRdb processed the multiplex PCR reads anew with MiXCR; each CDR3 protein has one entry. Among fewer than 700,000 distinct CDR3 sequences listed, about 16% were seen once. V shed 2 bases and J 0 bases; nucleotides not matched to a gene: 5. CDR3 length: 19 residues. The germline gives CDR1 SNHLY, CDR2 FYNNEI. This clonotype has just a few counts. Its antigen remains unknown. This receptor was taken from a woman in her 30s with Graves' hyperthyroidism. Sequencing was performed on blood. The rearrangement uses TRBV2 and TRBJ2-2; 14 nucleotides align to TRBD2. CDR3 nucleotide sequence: TGTGCCAGCAGTGAAATGGGACTAGCGGGAGAGTCGAACACCGGGGAGCTGTTTTTT. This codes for CASSEMGLAGESNTGELFF.